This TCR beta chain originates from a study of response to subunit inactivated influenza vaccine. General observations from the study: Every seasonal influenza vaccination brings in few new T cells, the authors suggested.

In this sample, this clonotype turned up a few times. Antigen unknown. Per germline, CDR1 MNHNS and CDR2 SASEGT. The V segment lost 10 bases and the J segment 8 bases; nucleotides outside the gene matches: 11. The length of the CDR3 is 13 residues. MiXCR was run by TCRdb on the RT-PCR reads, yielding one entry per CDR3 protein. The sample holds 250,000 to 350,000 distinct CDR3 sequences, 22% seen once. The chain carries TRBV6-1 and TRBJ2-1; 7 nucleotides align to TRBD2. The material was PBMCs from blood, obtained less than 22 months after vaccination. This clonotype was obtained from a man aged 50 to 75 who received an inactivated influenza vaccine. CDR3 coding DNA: TGTGCCATGGGACTGGCGGGAGCCCATGAGCAGTTCTTC. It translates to CAMGLAGAHEQFF.